The rows below give T cell receptor beta chains drawn from one sample of a study of CD8 T cells in ankylosing spondylitis. MiXCR, run by TCRdb on the 5' RACE reads, gives a single entry per CDR3 protein. This table holds roughly 700,000 distinct CDR3 sequences, 19% found once. The sample was blood, either unsorted or a sorted T cell fraction (not recorded which). Receptors were obtained from a male donor with ankylosing spondylitis. The CDR3 runs from the conserved cysteine through the conserved F or W. D genes are given only for firm matches. Some rows mark clone size as missing; the rest say once, few, many or name a class of expanded clone.

TRBV20-1	TRBJ2-2	TRBD1	few	CSATTGAGELFF	TGCAGTGCTACTACAGGGGCCGGGGAGCTGTTTTTT
TRBV5-1	TRBJ2-1	TRBD2	many	CASSTGTSAYNEQFF	TGCGCCAGCAGCACCGGGACTAGCGCATACAATGAGCAGTTCTTC
TRBV6-1	TRBJ2-2	NA	few	CASRIGLDNTGELFF	TGTGCCAGCAGAATCGGACTGGACAACACCGGGGAGCTGTTTTTT
TRBV4-3	TRBJ2-6	NA	few	CASSQDLHKSSGANVLTF	TGCGCCAGCAGCCAAGATCTGCACAAAAGCTCTGGGGCCAACGTCCTGACTTTC
TRBV7-2	TRBJ2-1	NA	few	CASSLGDPIDEQFF	TGTGCCAGCAGCTTGGGCGATCCCATCGATGAGCAGTTCTTC
TRBV5-6	TRBJ1-2	NA	NA	CASSFRAGQKNYGYTF	TGTGCCAGCAGCTTTCGGGCAGGCCAAAAGAACTATGGCTACACCTTC
TRBV29-1	TRBJ2-5	TRBD1	few	CSVGQGAETQYF	TGCAGCGTGGGACAGGGAGCGGAGACCCAGTACTTC
TRBV6-1	TRBJ1-2	NA	NA	CASTPGAINYGYTF	TGTGCCAGCACCCCAGGGGCAATCAACTATGGCTACACCTTC
TRBV5-1	TRBJ1-1	TRBD1	once	CASSQTGAPGPGAFF	TGCGCCAGCAGTCAAACAGGGGCGCCCGGACCGGGAGCTTTCTTT
TRBV18	TRBJ1-2	TRBD1	NA	CASSPTGENYYGYTF	TGTGCCAGCTCCCCGACAGGGGAGAATTACTATGGCTACACCTTC
TRBV7-8	TRBJ2-1	TRBD2	NA	CASSFPRIAGSSYNEQFF	TGTGCCAGCAGCTTCCCTCGAATAGCGGGGAGCTCCTACAATGAGCAGTTCTTC
TRBV14	TRBJ1-1	TRBD1	few	CASSPSQETGLNTEAFF	TGTGCCAGCAGCCCCAGTCAAGAGACAGGGTTGAACACTGAAGCTTTCTTT
TRBV4-1	TRBJ2-4	NA	few	CASSHRTTLAKNIQYF	TGCGCCAGCAGCCACCGGACCACTCTAGCCAAAAACATTCAGTACTTC
TRBV3-1	TRBJ1-5	NA	few	CASSPWGSNQPQHF	TGTGCCAGCAGCCCCTGGGGGAGCAATCAGCCCCAGCATTTT
TRBV20-1	TRBJ1-4	NA	many	CSARRRVNEKLFF	TGCAGTGCTAGGCGCAGGGTTAATGAAAAACTGTTTTTT
TRBV27	TRBJ2-7	NA	few	CASSSSRDTSYEQYF	TGTGCCAGCAGTTCCTCCCGAGACACCTCCTACGAGCAGTACTTC
TRBV9	TRBJ2-2	NA	few	CASSASPVGSPGSRVTGELFF	TGTGCCAGCAGCGCGTCCCCGGTAGGCTCTCCTGGCTCGCGGGTAACCGGGGAGCTGTTTTTT
TRBV20-1	TRBJ2-5	NA	once	CSAPRAGGETQYF	TGCAGTGCTCCGCGCGCCGGAGGAGAGACCCAGTACTTC
TRBV6-2/TRBV6-3	TRBJ2-7	NA	few	CASLRDFSYEQYF	TGTGCCAGCCTCCGGGACTTCTCCTACGAGCAGTACTTC
TRBV4-1	TRBJ1-3	NA	few	CASSQTGPSGNTIYF	TGCGCCAGCAGCCAAACAGGGCCCTCTGGAAACACCATATATTTT
TRBV12-3/TRBV12-4	TRBJ2-7	NA	NA	CASSPYSVPLYEQYF	TGTGCCAGCAGTCCCTACAGTGTCCCCCTCTACGAGCAGTACTTC
TRBV12-3/TRBV12-4	TRBJ1-5	NA	many	CASSFALRTPQHF	TGTGCCAGCAGTTTCGCCCTAAGGACTCCCCAGCATTTT
TRBV29-1	TRBJ2-5	NA	few	CSVEPIWTEETQYF	TGCAGCGTGGAACCGATCTGGACAGAAGAGACCCAGTACTTC
TRBV29-1	TRBJ1-1	NA	NA	CSVARLTVNTEAFF	TGCAGCGTTGCTCGACTGACCGTGAACACTGAAGCTTTCTTT
TRBV29-1	TRBJ1-1	NA	few	CSVHGGGRTEAFF	TGCAGCGTACACGGGGGGGGGCGCACTGAAGCTTTCTTT
TRBV5-1	TRBJ2-6	NA	few	CASSRITGPGANVLTF	TGCGCCAGCAGCCGTATAACAGGGCCTGGGGCCAACGTCCTGACTTTC
TRBV5-1	TRBJ1-5	TRBD1	few	CASSSDGTGGQPQHF	TGCGCCAGCAGCTCGGACGGGACAGGGGGTCAGCCCCAGCATTTT
TRBV11-2	TRBJ2-3	TRBD2	NA	CASSPYRVSGSSTDTQYF	TGTGCCAGCAGCCCGTACCGGGTTAGCGGGAGTTCGACAGATACGCAGTATTTT
TRBV12-5	TRBJ2-3	NA	few	CASGLLGREDTQYF	TGTGCTAGTGGTTTGTTGGGGCGGGAAGATACGCAGTATTTT